This note documents a single T cell receptor (beta chain) sequence. This record belongs to a study of blood T cell repertoires in COVID-19. On the study more broadly: Nucleic acid was either cDNA or gDNA, and it came from T cells, B-cell-depleted T cells, or PBMCs.

CDR1 SGHVS and CDR2 FQNEAQ come from the germline V gene. V was shortened by 0 bases and J by 5 bases, with 16 bases between the two germline ends. This CDR3 spans 16 amino acids. The protocol was immunoSEQ multiplex PCR, while the TCRdb copy is restricted to in-frame clones and leaves out a portion. The sample carries around 84,000 clones, 85% to 90% recorded once. Input material: peripheral blood. This clonotype was obtained from a man aged 50-60 years with active COVID-19. This chain links TRBV7-8 with TRBJ2-5; D perhaps matches TRBD2 (5 bases). CDR3 sequence (DNA): TGTGCCAGCAGCTTAGCGCGGGCAGCGAGAGGGGAGACCCAGTACTTC. As protein: CASSLARAARGETQYF.